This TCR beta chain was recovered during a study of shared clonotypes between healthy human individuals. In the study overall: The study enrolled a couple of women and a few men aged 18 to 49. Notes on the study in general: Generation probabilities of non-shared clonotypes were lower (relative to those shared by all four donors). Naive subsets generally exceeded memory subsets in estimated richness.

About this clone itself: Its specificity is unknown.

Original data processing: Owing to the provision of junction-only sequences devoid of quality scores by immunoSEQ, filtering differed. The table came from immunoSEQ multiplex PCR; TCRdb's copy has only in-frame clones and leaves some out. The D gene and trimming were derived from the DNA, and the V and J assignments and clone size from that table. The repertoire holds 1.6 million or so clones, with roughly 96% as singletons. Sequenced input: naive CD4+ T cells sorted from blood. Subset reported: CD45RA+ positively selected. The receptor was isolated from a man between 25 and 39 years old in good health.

CDR3 bases: TGCGCCAGCAGCCAAGAAAGGGGGCAGGTCACAGATACGCAGTATTTT. This sequence encodes CASSQERGQVTDTQYF. The chain is built from TRBV4-1 and TRBJ2-3, with TRBD1 matching 7 bases. Germline V CDR1 and CDR2: MGHRA, YSYEKL. V gave up 0 bases and J gave up 2 bases; unmatched junction bases: 5. CDR3 length equals 16 residues.